This T cell receptor (beta chain) was captured by sequencing in a study of blood T cell repertoires in COVID-19. The CDR3 has 14 amino acids. Germline CDR1 and CDR2: SGDLS and YYNGEE. Deletions cut 0 bases from V and 1 base from J, with 7 bases between. Clones were read by immunoSEQ multiplex PCR, and TCRdb kept only the in-frame ones, dropping some. In the table there are 60,000 or so clones, roughly 74% of which are singletons. The specimen sequenced was peripheral blood. The TCR originated in a woman aged 80 or over with acute or convalescent COVID-19. The V gene is TRBV9, the J gene TRBJ1-1; perhaps TRBD1 as D (5 bases). In DNA, the CDR3 is TGTGCCAGCAGCGTAGCGGGGGGGAACACTGAAGCTTTCTTT. Protein: CASSVAGGNTEAFF.